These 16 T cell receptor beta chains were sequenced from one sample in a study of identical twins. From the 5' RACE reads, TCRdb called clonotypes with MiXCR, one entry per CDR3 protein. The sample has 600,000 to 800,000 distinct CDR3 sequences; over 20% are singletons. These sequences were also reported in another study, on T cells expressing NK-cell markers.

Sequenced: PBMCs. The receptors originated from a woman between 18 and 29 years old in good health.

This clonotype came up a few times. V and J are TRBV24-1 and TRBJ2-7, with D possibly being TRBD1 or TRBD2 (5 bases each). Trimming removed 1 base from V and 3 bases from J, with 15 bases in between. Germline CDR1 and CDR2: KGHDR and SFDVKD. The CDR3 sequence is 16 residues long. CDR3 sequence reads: CATSDFIGTAIYEQYF. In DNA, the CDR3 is TGTGCCACCAGTGATTTTATCGGGACGGCGATCTACGAGCAGTACTTC.

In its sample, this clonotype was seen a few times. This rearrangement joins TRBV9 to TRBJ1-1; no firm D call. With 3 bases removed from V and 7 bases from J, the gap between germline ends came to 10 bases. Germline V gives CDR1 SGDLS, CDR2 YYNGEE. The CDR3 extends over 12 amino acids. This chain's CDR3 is CASSEGFVEAFF. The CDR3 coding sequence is TGTGCCAGCAGCGAAGGGTTCGTTGAAGCTTTCTTT.

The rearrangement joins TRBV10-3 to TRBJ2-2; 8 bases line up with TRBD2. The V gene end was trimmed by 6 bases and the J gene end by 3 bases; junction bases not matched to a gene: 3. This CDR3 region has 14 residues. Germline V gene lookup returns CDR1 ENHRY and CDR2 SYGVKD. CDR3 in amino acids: CAISRGGDTGELFF. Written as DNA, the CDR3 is TGTGCCATCAGCCGGGGGGGGGACACCGGGGAGCTGTTTTTT.

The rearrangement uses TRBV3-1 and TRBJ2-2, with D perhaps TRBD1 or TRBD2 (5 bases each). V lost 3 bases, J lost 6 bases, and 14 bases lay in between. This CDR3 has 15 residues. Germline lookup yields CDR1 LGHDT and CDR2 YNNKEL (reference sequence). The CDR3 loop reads CASSQGRRTAGELFF. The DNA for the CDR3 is TGTGCCAGCAGCCAGGGACGGAGGACGGCCGGGGAGCTGTTTTTT.

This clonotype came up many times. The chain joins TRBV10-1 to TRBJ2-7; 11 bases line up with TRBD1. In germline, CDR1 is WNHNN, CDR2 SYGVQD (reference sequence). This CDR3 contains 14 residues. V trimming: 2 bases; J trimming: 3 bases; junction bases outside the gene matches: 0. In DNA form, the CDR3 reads TGCGCCAGCAGTGAGGGGACAGGGGGCTACGAGCAGTACTTC. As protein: CASSEGTGGYEQYF.

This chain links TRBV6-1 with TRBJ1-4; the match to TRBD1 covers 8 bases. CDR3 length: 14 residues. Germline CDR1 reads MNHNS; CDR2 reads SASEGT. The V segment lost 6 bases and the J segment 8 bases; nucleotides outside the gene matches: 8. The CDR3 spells CASSRTGIEEKLFF. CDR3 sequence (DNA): TGTGCCAGCAGCCGGACAGGGATAGAAGAAAAACTGTTTTTT.

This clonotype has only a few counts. The CDR3 loop is CASSYRSDAEQYF. The CDR3 DNA sequence: TGTGCCAGCAGTTACAGAAGCGATGCAGAGCAGTACTTC. The rearrangement joins TRBV6-5 to TRBJ2-7; D uncertain. With 2 bases removed from V and 7 bases from J, the gap between germline ends came to 12 bases. The CDR3 is made up of 13 amino acids. The V gene's germline CDR1 is MNHEY and CDR2 SVGAGI.

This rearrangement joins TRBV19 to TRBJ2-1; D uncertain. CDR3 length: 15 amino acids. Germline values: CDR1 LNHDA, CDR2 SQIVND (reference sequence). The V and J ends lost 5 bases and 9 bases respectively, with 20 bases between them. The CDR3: CASSPPEMRWSEQFF. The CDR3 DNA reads TGTGCCAGTAGTCCCCCAGAGATGCGGTGGAGTGAGCAGTTCTTC.

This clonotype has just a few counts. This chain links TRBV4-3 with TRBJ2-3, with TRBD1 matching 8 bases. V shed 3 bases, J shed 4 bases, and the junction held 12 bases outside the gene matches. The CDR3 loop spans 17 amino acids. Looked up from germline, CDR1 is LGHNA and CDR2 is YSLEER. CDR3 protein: CASSQEPQGERADTQYF. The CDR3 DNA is TGCGCCAGCAGCCAGGAACCACAGGGGGAACGCGCAGATACGCAGTATTTT.

The CDR3 sequence: CASSGGRMNTEAFF. CDR3 coding DNA: TGCGCCAGCAGCGGGGGACGGATGAACACTGAAGCTTTCTTT. The chain couples TRBV5-1 to TRBJ1-1; D might be TRBD1 (5 bases). The CDR3 has 14 residues. Germline CDR1 is SGHRS and CDR2 is YFSETQ. The V end lost 4 bases, the J end lost 0 bases, and 10 bases lay between the germline ends.

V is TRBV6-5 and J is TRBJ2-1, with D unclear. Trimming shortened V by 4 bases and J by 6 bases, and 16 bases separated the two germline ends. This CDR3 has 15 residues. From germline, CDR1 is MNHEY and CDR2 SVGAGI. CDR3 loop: CASSLGESPVNEQFF. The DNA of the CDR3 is TGTGCCAGCAGTTTAGGAGAGTCCCCAGTCAATGAGCAGTTCTTC.

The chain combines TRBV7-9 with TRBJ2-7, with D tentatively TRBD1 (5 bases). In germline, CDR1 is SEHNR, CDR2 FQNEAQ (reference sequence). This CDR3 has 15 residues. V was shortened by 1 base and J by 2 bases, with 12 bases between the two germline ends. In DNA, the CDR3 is TGTGCCAGCAGCTTAGGGACACAGGCAGCCTACGAGCAGTACTTC. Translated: CASSLGTQAAYEQYF. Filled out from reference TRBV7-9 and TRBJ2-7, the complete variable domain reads DTGVSQNPRHKITKRGQNVTFRCDPISEHNRLYWYRQTLGQGPEFLTYFQNEAQLEKSRLLSDRFSAERPKGSFSTLEIQRTEQGDSAMYLCASSLGTQAAYEQYFGPGTRLTVT.

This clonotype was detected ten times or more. CDR3 loop: CASSLVARSTDTQYF. Written as DNA, the CDR3 is TGTGCCAGCAGCTTAGTTGCGCGGAGCACAGATACGCAGTATTTT. This chain joins TRBV7-2 and TRBJ2-3; D is ambiguous. CDR3 size: 15 residues. Germline values: CDR1 SGHTA, CDR2 FQGNSA. With 1 base removed from V and 0 bases from J, the gap between germline ends came to 8 bases.

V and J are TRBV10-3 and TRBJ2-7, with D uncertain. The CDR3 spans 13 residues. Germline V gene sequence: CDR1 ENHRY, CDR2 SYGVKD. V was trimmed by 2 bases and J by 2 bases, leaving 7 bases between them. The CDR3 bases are TGTGCCATCAGTGAGGCGGCCGCCTACGAGCAGTACTTC. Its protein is CAISEAAAYEQYF.

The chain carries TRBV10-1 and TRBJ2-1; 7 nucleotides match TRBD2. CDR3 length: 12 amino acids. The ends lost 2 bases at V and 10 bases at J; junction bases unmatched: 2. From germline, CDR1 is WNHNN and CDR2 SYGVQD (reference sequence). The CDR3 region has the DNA TGCGCCAGCAGTGAGGAGCGGGGAGAGCAGTTCTTC. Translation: CASSEERGEQFF.

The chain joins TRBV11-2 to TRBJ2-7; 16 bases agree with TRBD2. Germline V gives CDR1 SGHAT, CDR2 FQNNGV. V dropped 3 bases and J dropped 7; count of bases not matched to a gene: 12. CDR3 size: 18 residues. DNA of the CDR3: TGTGCCAGCAGCTTGGGCTTGGGACTAGCGGGAGGGCCTGATGAGCAGTACTTC. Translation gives CASSLGLGLAGGPDEQYF. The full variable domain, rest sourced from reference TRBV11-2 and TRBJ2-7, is EAGVAQSPRYKIIEKRQSVAFWCNPISGHATLYWYQQILGQGPKLLIQFQNNGVVDDSQLPKDRFSAERLKGVDSTLKIQPAKLEDSAVYLCASSLGLGLAGGPDEQYFGPGTRLTVT.